This TCR beta chain came from a study of T cell clonality in common variable immunodeficiency. General study findings and limits: TCRbeta clonality was increased in CVID versus healthy controls. In common variable immunodeficiency, TCR beta chains reportedly carried fewer deletions and N-nucleotide insertions.

For this clone: Its target is unknown. The read comes to an end 3 residues before the CDR3 does, leaving the germline J gene to fill in the end.

Looked up from germline, CDR1 is LNHDA and CDR2 is SQIVND (reference sequence). The CDR3 sequence is 12 residues long. TCRdb's copy holds only in-frame clones and misses some; the assay was immunoSEQ multiplex PCR. Listed for the sample are about 33,000 clones, none seen a single time. This sequence was found in a human donor with common variable immunodeficiency. The V call is TRBV19, the J call TRBJ1-1, with D tentatively TRBD1 (6 bases). Sequencing was performed on peripheral blood mononuclear cells. This CDR3 reads CASSPQQGSAFF. The covered CDR3 bases are TGTGCCAGTAGCCCCCAACAGGGATCA.